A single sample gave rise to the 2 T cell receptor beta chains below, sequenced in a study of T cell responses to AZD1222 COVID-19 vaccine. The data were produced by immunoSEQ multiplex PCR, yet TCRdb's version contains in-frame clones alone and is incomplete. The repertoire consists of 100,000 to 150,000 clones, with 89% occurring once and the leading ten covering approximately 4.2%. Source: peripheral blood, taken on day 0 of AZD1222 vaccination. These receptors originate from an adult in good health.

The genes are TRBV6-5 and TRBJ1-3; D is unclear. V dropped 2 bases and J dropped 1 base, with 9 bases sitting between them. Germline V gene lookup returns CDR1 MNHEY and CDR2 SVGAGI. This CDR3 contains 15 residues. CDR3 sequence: CASSYRGFSGNTIYF. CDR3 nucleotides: TGTGCCAGCAGTTACCGTGGTTTTTCTGGAAACACCATATATTTT.

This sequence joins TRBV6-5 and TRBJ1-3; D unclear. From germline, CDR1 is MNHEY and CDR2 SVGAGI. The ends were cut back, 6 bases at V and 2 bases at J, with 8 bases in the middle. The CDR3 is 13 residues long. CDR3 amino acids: CASRWQTGNTIYF. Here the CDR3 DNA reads TGTGCCAGCAGATGGCAGACTGGAAACACCATATATTTT.